This is a list of T cell receptor beta chains from one sample in a study of identifying expanded T cells in peripheral blood. Profiling relied on immunoSEQ multiplex PCR, and the TCRdb table lists in-frame clones only, not all of them. Of over 100,000 clones in the sample, approximately 90% were seen once. Material for sequencing was blood. All receptors derive from a person aged 18 to 70 in good health. Each CDR3 is given with its conserved first and last residue.

V	J	CDR3
TRBV29-1	TRBJ2-1	CSVEGGGAPRVEQFF
TRBV19	TRBJ1-4	CASSLRDSNEKLFF
TRBV5-8	TRBJ1-3	CASSIYWTAGNTIYF
TRBV27	TRBJ2-1	CASSLIRDDEQFF
TRBV6-4	TRBJ2-1	CASSRSSSYNEQFF
TRBV15	TRBJ1-5	CATSRDPRARNQPQHF
TRBV21-1	TRBJ2-1	CASSNQGAPEQFF
TRBV6-5	TRBJ2-7	CASSYGTRREQYF
TRBV7-2	TRBJ2-7	CASSPTSAYEQYF
TRBV10-3	TRBJ2-2	CAISDRITSGRKSGELFF
TRBV2	TRBJ2-3	CASRMLTDTQYF
TRBV9	TRBJ1-2	CASSPRQGGPYGYTF
TRBV27	TRBJ2-2	CASSLRGTWGAAPGELFF
TRBV7-9	TRBJ2-7	CASSLKINEPYEQYF
TRBV6-5	TRBJ1-1	CASIRIGRANTEAFF
TRBV5-4	TRBJ2-5	CASSDGGVRETQYF
TRBV5-1	TRBJ2-2	CASSLAPSGSHGELFF
TRBV9	TRBJ2-1	CASSVGGTGFYEQFF
TRBV2	TRBJ2-3	CASSHGTGVGTQYF
TRBV5-1	TRBJ2-3	CASSSTDTQYF
TRBV6-1	TRBJ2-5	CASSAMGETQYF
TRBV29-1	TRBJ2-7	CSVGGLGGAEEQYF
TRBV5-1	TRBJ2-5	CASSSGTEETQYF
TRBV5-1	TRBJ1-3	CASTLDGQASGNTIYF
TRBV29-1	TRBJ2-3	CSVEGGSTDTQYF
TRBV5-1	TRBJ1-1	CASSPEGAYTEAFF
TRBV6-1	TRBJ1-1	CASSLTGASEAFF